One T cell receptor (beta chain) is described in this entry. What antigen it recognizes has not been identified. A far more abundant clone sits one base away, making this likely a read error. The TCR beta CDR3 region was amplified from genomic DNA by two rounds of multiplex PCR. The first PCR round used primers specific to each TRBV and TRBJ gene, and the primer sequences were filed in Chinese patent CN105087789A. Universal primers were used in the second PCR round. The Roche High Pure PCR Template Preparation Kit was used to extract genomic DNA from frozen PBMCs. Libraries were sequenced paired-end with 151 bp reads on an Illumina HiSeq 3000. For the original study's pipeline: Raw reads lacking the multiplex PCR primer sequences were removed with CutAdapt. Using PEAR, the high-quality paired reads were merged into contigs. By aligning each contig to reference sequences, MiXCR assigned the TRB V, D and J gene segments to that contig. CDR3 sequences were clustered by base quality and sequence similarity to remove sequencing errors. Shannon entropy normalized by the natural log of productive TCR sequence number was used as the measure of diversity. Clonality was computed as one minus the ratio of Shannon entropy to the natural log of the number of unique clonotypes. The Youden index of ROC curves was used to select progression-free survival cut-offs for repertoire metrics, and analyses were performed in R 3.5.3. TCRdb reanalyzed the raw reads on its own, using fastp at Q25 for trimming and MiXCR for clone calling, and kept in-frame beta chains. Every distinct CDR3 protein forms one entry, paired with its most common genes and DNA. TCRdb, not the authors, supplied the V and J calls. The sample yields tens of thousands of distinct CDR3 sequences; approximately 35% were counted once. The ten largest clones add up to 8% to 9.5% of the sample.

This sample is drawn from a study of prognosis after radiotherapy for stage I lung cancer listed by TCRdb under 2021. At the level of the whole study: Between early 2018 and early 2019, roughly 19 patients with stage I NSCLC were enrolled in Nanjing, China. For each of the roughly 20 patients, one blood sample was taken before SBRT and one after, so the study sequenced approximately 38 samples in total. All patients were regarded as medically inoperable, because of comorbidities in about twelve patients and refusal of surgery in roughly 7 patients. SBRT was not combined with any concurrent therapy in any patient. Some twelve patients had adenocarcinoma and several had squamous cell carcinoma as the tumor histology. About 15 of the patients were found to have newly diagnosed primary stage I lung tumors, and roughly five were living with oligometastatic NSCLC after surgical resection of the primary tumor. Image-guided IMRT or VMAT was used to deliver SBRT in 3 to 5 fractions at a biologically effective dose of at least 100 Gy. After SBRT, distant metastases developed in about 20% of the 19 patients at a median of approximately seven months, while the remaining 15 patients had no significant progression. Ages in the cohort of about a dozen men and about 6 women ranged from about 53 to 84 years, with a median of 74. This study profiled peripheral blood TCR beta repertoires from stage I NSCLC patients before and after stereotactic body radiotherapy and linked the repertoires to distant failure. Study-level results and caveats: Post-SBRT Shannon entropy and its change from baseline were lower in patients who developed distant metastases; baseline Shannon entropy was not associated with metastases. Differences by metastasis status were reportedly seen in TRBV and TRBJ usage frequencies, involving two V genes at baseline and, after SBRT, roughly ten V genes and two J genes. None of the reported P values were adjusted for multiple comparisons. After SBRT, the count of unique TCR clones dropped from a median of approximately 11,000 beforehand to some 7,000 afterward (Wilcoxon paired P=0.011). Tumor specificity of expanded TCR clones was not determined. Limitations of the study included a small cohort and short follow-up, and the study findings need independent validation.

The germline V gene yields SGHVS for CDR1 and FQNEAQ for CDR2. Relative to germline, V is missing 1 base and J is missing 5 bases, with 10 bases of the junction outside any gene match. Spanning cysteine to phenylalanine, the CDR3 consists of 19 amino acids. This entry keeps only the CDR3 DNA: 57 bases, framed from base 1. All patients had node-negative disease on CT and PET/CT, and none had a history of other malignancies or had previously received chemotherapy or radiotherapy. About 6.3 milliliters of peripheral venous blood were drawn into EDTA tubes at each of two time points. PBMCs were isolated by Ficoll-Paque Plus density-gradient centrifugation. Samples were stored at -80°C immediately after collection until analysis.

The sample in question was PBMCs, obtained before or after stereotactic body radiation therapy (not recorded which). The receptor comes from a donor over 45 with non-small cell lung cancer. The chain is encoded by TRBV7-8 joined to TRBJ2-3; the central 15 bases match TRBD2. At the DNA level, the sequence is TGTGCCAGCAGCTTAGTACCGGGACTAGCGGGGGGACCCATAGATACGCAGTATTTT. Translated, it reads CASSLVPGLAGGPIDTQYF.